This T cell receptor (beta chain) was profiled in a study of blood T cell repertoires in COVID-19. Study overall: T cells, B-cell-depleted T cells, or PBMCs supplied cDNA or gDNA.

Note on this clone: A read error may produce the germline difference seen at one junction end.

Looked up from germline, CDR1 is MNHEY and CDR2 is SVGAGI. CDR3 length: 13 residues. Authors' methods: For nucleated cells, counts were estimated from reference gene primer amplification. The assay was immunoSEQ multiplex PCR, and TCRdb's table has in-frame clones only and misses some. D and trimming come from the DNA, and the V and J calls and clone size come from that table. Of under 350,000 clones detected, almost 85% appear once; the ten largest clones hold approximately 7.5%. This sequence joins TRBV6-5 and TRBJ1-3; D is possibly TRBD1 (5 bases). The sequencing input was peripheral blood. This clonotype was obtained from a human donor in a cohort sampled during active COVID-19. CDR3 in DNA: TGTGGCAGCAAGGGGAACTCTGGAAACACCATATATTTT. This gives the protein CGSKGNSGNTIYF.